A single sample is the source of the 32 T cell receptor beta chains below, sequenced in a study of blood T cell repertoires in COVID-19. TCRdb's copy holds only in-frame clones and misses some; the assay was immunoSEQ multiplex PCR. This sample has 300,000 or so clones, with around nine tenths found just once. Sequences were obtained from peripheral blood. These receptors all stem from a man in his forties or fifties with active or convalescent COVID-19.

V gene TRBV9 combines with J gene TRBJ2-5; TRBD1 might be the D (6 bases). Trimming took 2 bases from V and 5 from J, leaving 10 bases between them. This CDR3 is built from 13 residues. Germline CDR1 and CDR2: SGDLS and YYNGEE. As DNA, the CDR3 is TGTGCCAGCAGCGTTAGACAGGAGGAGACCCAGTACTTC. Residues: CASSVRQEETQYF.

This rearrangement joins TRBV11-3 to TRBJ2-5, with D hard to call. Trimming took 1 base from V and 1 from J, leaving 4 bases between them. CDR1 is SGHNT, CDR2 YENEEA, per germline. CDR3 length: 13 residues. The CDR3 loop reads CASSLGIQETQYF. In DNA form, the CDR3 reads TGTGCCAGCAGCTTAGGTATCCAAGAGACCCAGTACTTC.

The chain has TRBV12-3 or TRBV12-4 and TRBJ1-3; a weak D match, TRBD1 (5 bases). Trimming removed 7 bases at V and 4 bases at J, with 8 bases between. The CDR3 sequence is 12 residues long. CDR3 bases: TGTGCCAGCATGGGGGGGGGAAACACCATATATTTT. Translated: CASMGGGNTIYF.

This chain links TRBV28 with TRBJ1-2; 7 bases are a match to TRBD1. The CDR3 runs to 19 residues. The germline V gene has CDR1 MDHEN and CDR2 SYDVKM. The V gene end was trimmed by 5 bases and the J gene end by 2 bases; junction bases not matched to a gene: 20. CDR3: CASSPLFQGVIGENYGYTF. The CDR3, as DNA: TGTGCCAGCAGTCCACTATTTCAGGGGGTTATAGGAGAGAACTATGGCTACACCTTC.

The rearrangement uses TRBV7-8 and TRBJ2-1; D not resolved. V lost 2 bases and J 7 bases, leaving 9 bases between the germline ends. The CDR3 runs 13 residues. Germline V gene lookup returns CDR1 SGHVS and CDR2 FQNEAQ. CDR3 sequence (DNA): TGTGCCAGCAGCTTACACCTCGGGAATGAGCAGTTCTTC. Protein product: CASSLHLGNEQFF.

The CDR3 reads CASTPGSEKLFF. DNA for the CDR3: TGTGCCAGCACCCCGGGGAGTGAAAAACTGTTTTTT. The rearrangement links TRBV7-9 to TRBJ1-4; D gene uncertain. This CDR3 spans 12 amino acids. The V end was cut by 7 bases, the J end by 7 bases, with 10 bases between. Germline V gives CDR1 SEHNR, CDR2 FQNEAQ (reference sequence).

The chain links TRBV18 to TRBJ2-7; maybe TRBD1 (5 bases). The CDR3 covers 13 residues. V lost 3 bases, J lost 3 bases, and 9 bases lay in between. CDR1 is KGHSH and CDR2 is LQKENI in the germline V gene. CDR3 protein: CASSPQGDYEQYF. CDR3 bases: TGTGCCAGCTCACCGCAGGGTGACTACGAGCAGTACTTC.

The chain employs TRBV18 and TRBJ1-3; 10 bases map to TRBD1. The ends lost 3 bases at V and 4 bases at J; junction bases unmatched: 6. CDR3 length: 16 amino acids. Germline assignment: CDR1 KGHSH and CDR2 LQKENI. The CDR3 loop reads CASSPQGQGRGNTIYF. The CDR3 region has the DNA TGTGCCAGCTCACCCCAGGGACAGGGGAGAGGAAACACCATATATTTT.

The J gene is TRBJ1-1, the V gene TRBV24-1; tentative D call: TRBD1 (6 bases). The CDR3 spans 14 residues. Germline CDR1 KGHDR, CDR2 SFDVKD. V was pared by 4 bases and J by 6 bases, with 14 bases between. CDR3 sequence (DNA): TGTGCCACCAGTGAATCGGGGGGGGGCCCTGAAGCTTTCTTT. Translated, it gives CATSESGGGPEAFF.

This clone was counted a few times. V usage is TRBV30 and J usage is TRBJ2-7; a weak D match, TRBD1 (6 bases). The CDR3 covers 12 residues. Germline values: CDR1 GTSNPN, CDR2 SVGIG (reference sequence). The V and J ends lost 0 bases and 4 bases respectively, with 7 bases between them. CDR3: CAWSVQGYEQYF. The CDR3 DNA follows: TGTGCCTGGAGTGTACAGGGATACGAGCAGTACTTC. Filled out from reference TRBV30 and TRBJ2-7, the complete variable domain reads SQTIHQWPATLVQPVGSPLSLECTVEGTSNPNLYWYRQAAGRGLQLLFYSVGIGQISSEVPQNLSASRPQDRQFILSSKKLLLSDSGFYLCAWSVQGYEQYFGPGTRLTVT.

The chain uses TRBV19 and TRBJ2-3; TRBD2 agrees at 13 bases. Unmatched junction bases numbered 6, after V lost 4 bases and J lost 5 bases. CDR3 length: 16 residues. Germline values: CDR1 LNHDA, CDR2 SQIVND (reference sequence). CDR3 nucleotide sequence: TGTGCCAGTAGTACTACCGGGACTAGCGGGATAGATACGCAGTATTTT. Residues: CASSTTGTSGIDTQYF.

CDR3 sequence reads: CASSKSDTEAFF. Written as DNA, the CDR3 is TGTGCCAGCAGCAAAAGCGACACTGAAGCTTTCTTT. This chain uses TRBV5-4 with TRBJ1-1; D unresolved. CDR1 is SGHNT and CDR2 is YYREEE in the germline V gene (reference sequence). The CDR3 sequence is 12 residues long. The V gene lost 4 bases and the J gene lost 3 bases, with 7 bases spanning the gap.

This clone was recorded a few times. The J gene is TRBJ1-6, the V gene TRBV7-2; TRBD1 is a possible D gene (5 bases). The CDR3 sequence is 16 residues long. CDR1 is SGHTA and CDR2 is FQGNSA in the germline V gene. Trimming removed 3 bases at V and 9 bases at J, with 18 bases between. CDR3 amino acids: CASSFRGGDIGSPLHF. CDR3 nucleotide sequence: TGTGCCAGCAGCTTCCGCGGGGGGGATATAGGTTCACCCCTCCACTTT. The variable domain in full, completed from reference TRBV7-2 and TRBJ1-6, reads GAGVSQSPSNKVTEKGKDVELRCDPISGHTALYWYRQSLGQGLEFLIYFQGNSAPDKSGLPSDRFSAERTGGSVSTLTIQRTQQEDSAVYLCASSFRGGDIGSPLHFGNGTRLTVT.

The rearrangement links TRBV6-2 or TRBV6-3 to TRBJ1-5; TRBD1 matches 8 bases. Germline lookup yields CDR1 MNHEY and CDR2 SVGEGT. The trim removed 0 bases at V and 3 bases at J, leaving 4 bases unmatched. There are 16 residues in the CDR3. This chain's CDR3 is CASSYSGQALNQPQHF. DNA of the CDR3: TGTGCCAGCAGTTACTCGGGACAGGCCCTCAATCAGCCCCAGCATTTT.

This clone was seen a handful of times. The chain couples TRBV6-5 to TRBJ1-2, with TRBD1 matching over 7 bases. The V gene's germline CDR1 is MNHEY and CDR2 SVGAGI. The length of the CDR3 is 15 residues. Germline trimming cut 0 bases from V and 8 bases from J; bases unmatched to any gene: 9. Written as DNA, the CDR3 is TGTGCCAGCAGTTACTCAGGAGGGGGCTCGTGGGGCTACACCTTC. Protein product: CASSYSGGGSWGYTF.

This clone is a singleton in its sample. V usage is TRBV5-6 and J usage is TRBJ1-4; maybe TRBD1 (6 bases). Germline V gene lookup returns CDR1 SGHDT and CDR2 YYEEEE. V was clipped by 4 bases and J by 6 bases, with 19 bases between them. The length of the CDR3 is 16 residues. This chain's CDR3 is CASSGGAAGKDEKLFF. The CDR3 DNA reads as TGTGCCAGCAGCGGGGGGGCCGCGGGCAAAGATGAAAAACTGTTTTTT.

The genes are TRBV5-1 and TRBJ1-4; D is ambiguous. Trimming removed 0 bases at V and 5 bases at J, with 11 bases between. The CDR3 contains 15 residues. CDR1 is SGHRS and CDR2 is YFSETQ in the germline V gene. The CDR3 reads CASSLGLWANEKLFF. Here the CDR3 DNA reads TGCGCCAGCAGCTTGGGGCTGTGGGCAAATGAAAAACTGTTTTTT.

The rearrangement joins TRBV19 to TRBJ1-1; 8 bases are shared with TRBD1. Per germline, CDR1 LNHDA and CDR2 SQIVND (reference sequence). The CDR3 spans 14 residues. With V trimmed by 3 bases and J by 4 bases, 4 bases remained unmatched. The CDR3 here is CASSIDTGGTEAFF. In nucleotides, the CDR3 is TGTGCCAGTAGTATTGATACAGGGGGCACTGAAGCTTTCTTT.

V usage is TRBV28 and J usage is TRBJ1-2; possibly TRBD1 for D (5 bases). The germline V gene has CDR1 MDHEN and CDR2 SYDVKM. The ends were cut back, 10 bases at V and 2 bases at J, with 8 bases in the middle. CDR3 length: 11 residues. CDR3 nucleotides: TGTGCCATCGGGGGGAACTATGGCTACACCTTC. It encodes CAIGGNYGYTF.

The chain carries TRBV28 and TRBJ1-5, with 8 bases lining up with TRBD1. The CDR3 covers 16 residues. Germline lookup yields CDR1 MDHEN and CDR2 SYDVKM. With V trimmed by 1 base and J by 7 bases, 9 bases remained unmatched. The CDR3 nucleotides read TGTGCCAGCAGTTTATTCTGGACAGGGTCAAAACAGCCCCAGCATTTT. It is translated as CASSLFWTGSKQPQHF.

This rearrangement joins TRBV4-2 to TRBJ2-7, with 8 bases aligning to TRBD1. Germline V gene sequence: CDR1 LGHNA, CDR2 YNFKEQ. V gave up 0 bases and J gave up 7 bases; unmatched junction bases: 5. CDR3 length: 14 amino acids. The DNA of the CDR3 is TGTGCCAGCAGCCAAGAAAGCAGGGGGCGGGAGCAGTACTTC. Protein: CASSQESRGREQYF.

This clone was recorded only once. This rearrangement joins TRBV18 to TRBJ2-3; 12 nucleotides match TRBD2. The CDR3 extends over 16 amino acids. V lost 3 bases and J lost 6; bases outside the gene matches: 7. Per the germline V gene, CDR1 is KGHSH and CDR2 is LQKENI. CDR3: CASSPPTSGGGDTQYF. DNA of the CDR3: TGTGCCAGCTCACCTCCGACTAGCGGGGGCGGGGATACGCAGTATTTT.

The chain combines TRBV28 with TRBJ2-3; TRBD1 might be the D (5 bases). Germline V CDR1 and CDR2: MDHEN, SYDVKM. Trimming took 6 bases from V and 0 from J, leaving 7 bases between them. The CDR3 sequence is 13 residues long. The CDR3 reads CASRDISTDTQYF. The CDR3 DNA sequence: TGTGCCAGCAGGGACATAAGCACAGATACGCAGTATTTT.

The rearrangement links TRBV6-5 to TRBJ2-1, with D tentatively TRBD1 (6 bases). The V end was cut by 6 bases, the J end by 7 bases, with 7 bases between. From germline, CDR1 is MNHEY and CDR2 SVGAGI. The CDR3 contains 11 residues. For the CDR3, the DNA is TGTGCCAGCAGACAGGGAAATGAGCAGTTCTTC. Amino acids: CASRQGNEQFF.

V gene TRBV19 combines with J gene TRBJ2-1; TRBD2 agrees at 7 bases. This CDR3 has 17 residues. Germline V gene lookup returns CDR1 LNHDA and CDR2 SQIVND (reference sequence). After removal of 3 bases from V and 10 bases from J, the junction contained 18 bases not matched to a gene. The chain's CDR3 is CASSIAGRASFRGEQFF. CDR3 DNA sequence: TGTGCCAGTAGTATCGCGGGGAGGGCCTCATTTCGGGGCGAGCAGTTCTTC. Full variable domain (rest looked up from reference TRBV19 and TRBJ2-1): DGGITQSPKYLFRKEGQNVTLSCEQNLNHDAMYWYRQDPGQGLRLIYYSQIVNDFQKGDIAEGYSVSREKKESFPLTVTSAQKNPTAFYLCASSIAGRASFRGEQFFGPGTRLTVL.

The chain links TRBV30 to TRBJ1-2; TRBD1 is a possible D gene (6 bases). This CDR3 spans 14 amino acids. CDR1 is GTSNPN, CDR2 SVGIG, per germline (reference sequence). Trimming pared 3 bases from V and 7 bases from J, leaving 18 bases between. In DNA, the CDR3 is TGTGCCTGGAGACCGTTATCAAGGGGGTCTGGCTACACCTTC. This translates into CAWRPLSRGSGYTF.

This rearrangement joins TRBV7-2 to TRBJ2-2, with D unresolved. The V gene lost 2 bases and the J gene lost 5 bases, with 6 bases spanning the gap. Germline V lookup: CDR1 SGHTA, CDR2 FQGNSA. The CDR3 extends over 13 amino acids. CDR3: CASSLPATGELFF. In DNA, the CDR3 is TGTGCCAGCAGCTTACCCGCGACCGGGGAGCTGTTTTTT.

J is TRBJ2-1 and V is TRBV3-1 (or the pseudogene TRBV3-2), with 10 bases matching TRBD2. With 2 bases clipped from V and 8 bases from J, the junction kept 6 bases outside the gene matches. Germline CDR1 is LGHDT and CDR2 is YNNKEL (reference sequence). This CDR3 has 15 amino acids. The chain's CDR3 is CASSQYTSGKDEQFF. The CDR3 DNA follows: TGTGCCAGCAGCCAATATACTAGCGGGAAGGATGAGCAGTTCTTC.

This chain links TRBV7-9 with TRBJ1-5, with D possibly TRBD1 on 5 matching bases. The V end lost 5 bases, the J end lost 5 bases, and 22 bases lay between the germline ends. This CDR3 contains 17 residues. Per the germline V gene, CDR1 is SEHNR and CDR2 is FQNEAQ (reference sequence). CDR3 loop: CASSPGTPGGSYQPQHF. The CDR3 nucleotides are TGTGCCAGCAGCCCCGGGACCCCCGGAGGGAGCTATCAGCCCCAGCATTTT.

The chain has TRBV7-6 and TRBJ2-5, with TRBD2 matching over 10 bases. J gave up 5 bases and V 5 bases, and 2 bases lay outside the gene matches. This CDR3 has 13 residues. CDR1 SGHVS and CDR2 FNYEAQ come from the germline V gene. The CDR3 DNA follows: TGTGCCAGCAGCGGGACTAGCGTTGAGACCCAGTACTTC. It is translated as CASSGTSVETQYF. Combining the CDR3 with reference TRBV7-6 and TRBJ2-5 gives the whole variable domain GAGVSQSPRYKVTKRGQDVALRCDPISGHVSLYWYRQALGQGPEFLTYFNYEAQQDKSGLPNDRFSAERPEGSISTLTIQRTEQRDSAMYRCASSGTSVETQYFGPGTRLLVL.

The chain has TRBV6-2 or TRBV6-3 and TRBJ1-1; D might be TRBD1 (5 bases). The germline gives CDR1 MNHEY, CDR2 SVGEGT. V lost 1 base and J 3 bases, leaving 6 bases between the germline ends. The CDR3 length is 13 residues. This CDR3 is CASSYLGDTEAFF. The CDR3 region has the DNA TGTGCCAGCAGTTACTTAGGGGACACTGAAGCTTTCTTT.

The rearrangement uses TRBV12-3 or TRBV12-4 and TRBJ2-5; no definite D call. The CDR3 is 11 amino acids. V lost 4 bases and J lost 5, with 5 bases in between. CDR3 coding DNA: TGTGCCAGCAGTTCCGTTGAGACCCAGTACTTC. Its translation: CASSSVETQYF.